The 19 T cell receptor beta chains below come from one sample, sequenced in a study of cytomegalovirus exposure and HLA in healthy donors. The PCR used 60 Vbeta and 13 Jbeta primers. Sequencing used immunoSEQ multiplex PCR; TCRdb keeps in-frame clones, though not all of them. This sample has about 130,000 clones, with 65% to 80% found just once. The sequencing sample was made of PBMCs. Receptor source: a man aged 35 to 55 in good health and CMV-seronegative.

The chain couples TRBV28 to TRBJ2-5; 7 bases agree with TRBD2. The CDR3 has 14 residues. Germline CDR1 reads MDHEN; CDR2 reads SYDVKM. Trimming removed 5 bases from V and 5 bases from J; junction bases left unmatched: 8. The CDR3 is CASSRGGTVETQYF. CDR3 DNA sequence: TGTGCCAGCAGTCGGGGAGGGACTGTCGAGACCCAGTACTTC.

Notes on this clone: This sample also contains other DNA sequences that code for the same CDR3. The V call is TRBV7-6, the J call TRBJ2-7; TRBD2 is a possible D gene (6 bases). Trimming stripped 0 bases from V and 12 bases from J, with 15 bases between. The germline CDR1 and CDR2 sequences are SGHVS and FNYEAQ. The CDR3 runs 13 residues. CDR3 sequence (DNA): TGTGCCAGCAGCTTAGCCCCTACCGGGGAGGCGTACTTC. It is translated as CASSLAPTGEAYF.

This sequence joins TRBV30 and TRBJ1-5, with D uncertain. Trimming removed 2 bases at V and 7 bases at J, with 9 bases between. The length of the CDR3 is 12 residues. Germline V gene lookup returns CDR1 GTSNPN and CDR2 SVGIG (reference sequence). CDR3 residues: CAWSRGEQPQHF. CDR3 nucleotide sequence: TGTGCCTGGAGTCGGGGTGAGCAGCCCCAGCATTTT.

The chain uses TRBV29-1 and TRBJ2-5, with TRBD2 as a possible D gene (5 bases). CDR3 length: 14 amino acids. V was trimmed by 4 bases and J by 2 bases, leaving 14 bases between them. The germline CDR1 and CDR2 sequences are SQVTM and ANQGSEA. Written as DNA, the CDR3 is TGCAGCGTTGTTTTGCTAGCTTCGCAAGAGACCCAGTACTTC. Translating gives CSVVLLASQETQYF.

The CDR3 is CASIGPGQGPGNTIYF. CDR3 nucleotides: TGCGCCAGCATCGGACCGGGACAGGGACCTGGAAACACCATATATTTT. The chain couples TRBV5-1 to TRBJ1-3; TRBD1 matches at 9 bases. There are 16 residues in the CDR3. CDR1 and CDR2 from the germline V gene are SGHRS and YFSETQ. V trimming: 6 bases; J trimming: 2 bases; junction bases outside the gene matches: 9.

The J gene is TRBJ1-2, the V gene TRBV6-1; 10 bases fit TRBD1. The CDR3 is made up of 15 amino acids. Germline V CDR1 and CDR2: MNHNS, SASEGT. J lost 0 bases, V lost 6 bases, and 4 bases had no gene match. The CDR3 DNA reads TGTGCCAGCAGCGCCGGGACAGGGGCTAACTATGGCTACACCTTC. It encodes CASSAGTGANYGYTF.

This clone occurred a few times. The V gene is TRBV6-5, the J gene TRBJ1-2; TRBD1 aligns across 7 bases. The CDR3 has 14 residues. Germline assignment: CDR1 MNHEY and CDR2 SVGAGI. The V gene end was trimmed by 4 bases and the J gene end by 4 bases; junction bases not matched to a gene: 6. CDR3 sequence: CASSSSDRPYGYTF. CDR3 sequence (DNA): TGTGCCAGCAGTTCATCGGACAGGCCCTATGGCTACACCTTC.

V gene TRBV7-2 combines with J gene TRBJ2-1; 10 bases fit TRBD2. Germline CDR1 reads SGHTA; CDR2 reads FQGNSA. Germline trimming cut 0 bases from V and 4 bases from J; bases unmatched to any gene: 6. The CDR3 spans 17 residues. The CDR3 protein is CASSLASVAGGYNEQFF. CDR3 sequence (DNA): TGTGCCAGCAGCTTAGCGAGTGTAGCGGGAGGATACAATGAGCAGTTCTTC.

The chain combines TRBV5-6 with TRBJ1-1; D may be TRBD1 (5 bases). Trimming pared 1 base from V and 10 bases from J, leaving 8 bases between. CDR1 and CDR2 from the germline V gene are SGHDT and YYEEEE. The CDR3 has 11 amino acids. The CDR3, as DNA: TGTGCCAGCAGCTTGCAGGGAATAGCTTTCTTT. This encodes CASSLQGIAFF.

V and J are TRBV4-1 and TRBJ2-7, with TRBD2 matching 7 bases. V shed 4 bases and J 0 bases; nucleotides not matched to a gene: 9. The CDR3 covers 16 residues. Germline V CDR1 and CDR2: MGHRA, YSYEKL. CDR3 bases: TGCGCCAGCAGCCCGCTAGGGACTACTATCTCCTACGAGCAGTACTTC. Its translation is CASSPLGTTISYEQYF.

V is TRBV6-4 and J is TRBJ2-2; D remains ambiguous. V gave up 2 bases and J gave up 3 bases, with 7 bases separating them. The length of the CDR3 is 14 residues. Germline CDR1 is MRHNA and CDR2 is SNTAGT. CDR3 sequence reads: CASSDVAYTGELFF. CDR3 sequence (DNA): TGTGCCAGCAGTGACGTGGCTTACACCGGGGAGCTGTTTTTT.

In DNA form, the CDR3 reads TGTGCCAGCAGTTTATCGATAAGCCATCAGCCCCAGCATTTT. Protein: CASSLSISHQPQHF. This chain connects TRBV27 to TRBJ1-5, with no clear D. This CDR3 has 14 residues. Trimming took off 0 bases at V and 5 bases at J, with 8 bases between the two ends. Germline-derived CDR1 and CDR2 are MNHEY and SMNVEV (reference sequence).

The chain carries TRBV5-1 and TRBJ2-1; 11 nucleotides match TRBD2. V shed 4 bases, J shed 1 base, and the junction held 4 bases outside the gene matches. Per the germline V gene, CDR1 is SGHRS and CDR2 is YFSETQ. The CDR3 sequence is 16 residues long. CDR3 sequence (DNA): TGCGCCAGCAGCACCGGACTAGCGGGTTCCTACAATGAGCAGTTCTTC. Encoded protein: CASSTGLAGSYNEQFF.

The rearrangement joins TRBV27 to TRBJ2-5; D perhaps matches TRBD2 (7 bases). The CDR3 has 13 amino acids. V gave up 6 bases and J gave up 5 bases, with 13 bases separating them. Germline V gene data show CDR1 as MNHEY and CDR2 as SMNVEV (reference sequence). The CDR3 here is CASRGGAPETQYF. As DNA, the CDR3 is TGTGCCAGCAGAGGGGGGGCCCCTGAGACCCAGTACTTC.

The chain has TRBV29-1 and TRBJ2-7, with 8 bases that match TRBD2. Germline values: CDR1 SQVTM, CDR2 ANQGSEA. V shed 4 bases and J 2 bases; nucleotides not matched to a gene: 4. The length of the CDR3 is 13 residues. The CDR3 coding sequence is TGCAGCGTTGGAGCGGGAGCAACCTACGAGCAGTACTTC. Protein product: CSVGAGATYEQYF.

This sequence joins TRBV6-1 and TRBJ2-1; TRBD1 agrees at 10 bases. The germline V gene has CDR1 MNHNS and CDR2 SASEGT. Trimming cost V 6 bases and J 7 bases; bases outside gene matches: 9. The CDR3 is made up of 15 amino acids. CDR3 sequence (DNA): TGTGCCAGCAGGTCACCCGGGACAGGGGTTAATGAGCAGTTCTTC. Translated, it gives CASRSPGTGVNEQFF.

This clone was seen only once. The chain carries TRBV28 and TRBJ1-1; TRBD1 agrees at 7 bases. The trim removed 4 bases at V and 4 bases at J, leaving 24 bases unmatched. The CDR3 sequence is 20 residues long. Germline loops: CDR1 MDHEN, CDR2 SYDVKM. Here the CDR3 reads CASSSWRGGGPPGVSTEAFF. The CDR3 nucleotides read TGTGCCAGCAGTTCCTGGAGAGGAGGGGGCCCGCCCGGAGTTAGCACTGAAGCTTTCTTT.

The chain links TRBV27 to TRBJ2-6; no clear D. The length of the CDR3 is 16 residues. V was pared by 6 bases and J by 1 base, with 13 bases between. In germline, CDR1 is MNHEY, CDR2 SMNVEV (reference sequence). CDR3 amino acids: CASSLLLSSGANVLTF. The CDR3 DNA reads TGTGCCAGCAGCTTACTACTTTCATCTGGGGCCAACGTCCTGACTTTC.

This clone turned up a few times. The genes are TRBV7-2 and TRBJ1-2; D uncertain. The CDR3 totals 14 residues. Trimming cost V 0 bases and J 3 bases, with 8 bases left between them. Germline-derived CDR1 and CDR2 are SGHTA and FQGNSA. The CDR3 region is CASSLAGGDYGYTF. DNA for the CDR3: TGTGCCAGCAGCTTAGCAGGTGGAGACTATGGCTACACCTTC.